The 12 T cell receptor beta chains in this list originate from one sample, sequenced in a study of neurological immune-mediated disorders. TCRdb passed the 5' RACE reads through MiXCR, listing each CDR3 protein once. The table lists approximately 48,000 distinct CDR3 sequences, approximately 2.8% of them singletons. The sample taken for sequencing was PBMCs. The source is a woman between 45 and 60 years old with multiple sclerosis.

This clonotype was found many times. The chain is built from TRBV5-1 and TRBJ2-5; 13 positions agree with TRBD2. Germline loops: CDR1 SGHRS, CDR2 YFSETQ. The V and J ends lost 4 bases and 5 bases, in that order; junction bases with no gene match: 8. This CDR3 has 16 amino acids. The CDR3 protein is CASSAGLAGARETQYF. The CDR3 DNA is TGCGCCAGCAGCGCAGGACTAGCGGGGGCCCGGGAGACCCAGTACTTC.

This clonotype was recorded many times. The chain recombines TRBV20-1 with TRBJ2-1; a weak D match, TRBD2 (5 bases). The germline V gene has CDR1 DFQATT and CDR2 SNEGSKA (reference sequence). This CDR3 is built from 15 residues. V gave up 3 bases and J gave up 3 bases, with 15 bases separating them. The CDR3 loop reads CSARPISGVYNEQFF. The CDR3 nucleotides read TGCAGTGCTAGGCCGATCAGCGGAGTCTACAATGAGCAGTTCTTC.

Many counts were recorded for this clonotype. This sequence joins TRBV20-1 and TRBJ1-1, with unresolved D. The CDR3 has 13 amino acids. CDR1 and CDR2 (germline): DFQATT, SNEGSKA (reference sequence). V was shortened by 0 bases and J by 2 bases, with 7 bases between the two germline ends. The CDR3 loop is CSARDHVNTEAFF. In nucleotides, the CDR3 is TGCAGTGCTAGAGATCACGTTAACACTGAAGCTTTCTTT.

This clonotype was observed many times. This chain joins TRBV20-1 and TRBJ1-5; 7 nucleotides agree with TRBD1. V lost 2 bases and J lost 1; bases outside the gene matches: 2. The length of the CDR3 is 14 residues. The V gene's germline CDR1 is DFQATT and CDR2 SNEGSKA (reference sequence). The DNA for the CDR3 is TGCAGTGCTAGACAGGGGGGAAGCAATCAGCCCCAGCATTTT. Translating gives CSARQGGSNQPQHF.

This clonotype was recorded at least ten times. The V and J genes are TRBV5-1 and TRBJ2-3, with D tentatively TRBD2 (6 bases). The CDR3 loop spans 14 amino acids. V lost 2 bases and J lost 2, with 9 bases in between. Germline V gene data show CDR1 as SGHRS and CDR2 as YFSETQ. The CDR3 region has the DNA TGCGCCAGCAGCTTCCCGGGGGACACAGATACGCAGTATTTT. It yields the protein CASSFPGDTDTQYF.

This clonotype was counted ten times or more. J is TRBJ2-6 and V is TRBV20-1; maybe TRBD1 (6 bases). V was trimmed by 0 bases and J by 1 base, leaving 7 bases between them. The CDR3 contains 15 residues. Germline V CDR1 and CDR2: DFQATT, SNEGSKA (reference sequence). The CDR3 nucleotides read TGCAGTGCTAGAGAAACAGGGTCTGGGGCCAACGTCCTGACTTTC. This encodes CSARETGSGANVLTF.

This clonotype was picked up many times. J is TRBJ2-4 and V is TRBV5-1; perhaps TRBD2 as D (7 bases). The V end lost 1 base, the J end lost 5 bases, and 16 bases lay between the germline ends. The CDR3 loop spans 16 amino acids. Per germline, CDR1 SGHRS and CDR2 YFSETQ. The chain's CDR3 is CASSLRGAGAENIQYF. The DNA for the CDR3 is TGCGCCAGCAGCTTGCGGGGGGCAGGTGCTGAAAACATTCAGTACTTC.

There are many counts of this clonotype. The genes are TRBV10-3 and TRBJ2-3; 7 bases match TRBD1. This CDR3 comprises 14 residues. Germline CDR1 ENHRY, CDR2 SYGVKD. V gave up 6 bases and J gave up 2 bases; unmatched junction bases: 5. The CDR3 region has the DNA TGTGCCATCAGGCTGACAGGGAACACAGATACGCAGTATTTT. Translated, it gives CAIRLTGNTDTQYF.

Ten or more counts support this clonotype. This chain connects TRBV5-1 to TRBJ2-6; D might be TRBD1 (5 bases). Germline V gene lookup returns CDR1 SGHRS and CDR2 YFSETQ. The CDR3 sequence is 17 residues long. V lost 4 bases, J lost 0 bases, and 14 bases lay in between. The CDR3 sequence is CASSQSRGYSGANVLTF. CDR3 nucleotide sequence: TGCGCCAGCAGCCAAAGTAGGGGCTACTCTGGGGCCAACGTCCTGACTTTC.

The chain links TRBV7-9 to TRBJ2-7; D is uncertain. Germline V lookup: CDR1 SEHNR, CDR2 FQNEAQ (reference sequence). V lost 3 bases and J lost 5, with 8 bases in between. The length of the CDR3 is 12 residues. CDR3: CASSLRQDEQYF. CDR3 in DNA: TGTGCCAGCAGCTTGCGGCAGGACGAGCAGTACTTC.

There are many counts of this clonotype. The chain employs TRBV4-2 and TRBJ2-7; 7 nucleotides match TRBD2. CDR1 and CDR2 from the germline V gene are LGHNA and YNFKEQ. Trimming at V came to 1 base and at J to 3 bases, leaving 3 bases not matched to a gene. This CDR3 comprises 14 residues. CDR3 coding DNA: TGTGCCAGCAGCCAAGCGGGGGACTACTACGAGCAGTACTTC. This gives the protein CASSQAGDYYEQYF.

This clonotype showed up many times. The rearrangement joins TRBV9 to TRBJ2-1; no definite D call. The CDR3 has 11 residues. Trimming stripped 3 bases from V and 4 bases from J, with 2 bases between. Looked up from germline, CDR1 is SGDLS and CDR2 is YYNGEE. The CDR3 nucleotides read TGTGCCAGCAGCGAGTACAATGAGCAGTTCTTC. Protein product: CASSEYNEQFF. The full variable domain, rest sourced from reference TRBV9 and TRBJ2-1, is DSGVTQTPKHLITATGQRVTLRCSPRSGDLSVYWYQQSLDQGLQFLIQYYNGEERAKGNILERFSAQQFPDLHSELNLSSLELGDSALYFCASSEYNEQFFGPGTRLTVL.